Described below is a single T cell receptor beta chain sequence and its context. Its target is not known. During surgery, about 0.5-1 mL peripheral blood was drawn from four of eight donors. This record belongs to a study of human thymus T cells. V lost 5 bases and J lost 4, with 13 bases in between. CDR3 length: 14 residues. Looked up from germline, CDR1 is SGHTA and CDR2 is FQGNSA. Overall study findings and caveats: An apparent bias in V and J gene usage was seen in thymic and blood repertoires.

The method was immunoSEQ multiplex PCR; TCRdb's version includes in-frame clones alone and lacks a portion of them. The table records approximately 40,000 clones, around 94% of them present only once. The material sequenced was blood. The chain combines TRBV7-2 with TRBJ2-3; TRBD2 is a possible D gene (5 bases). This TCR was sampled from a boy less than two years old with a congenital heart defect but otherwise immunologically healthy. The CDR3 loop is CASSLALASDTQYF. The CDR3 DNA reads TGTGCCAGCAGCCTCGCCCTAGCATCAGATACGCAGTATTTT.